The 32 T cell receptor beta chains in this list originate from one sample, sequenced in a study of CD8 T cells in ankylosing spondylitis. Each CDR3 protein gets one entry after TCRdb re-called the 5' RACE reads with MiXCR. The data show under 200,000 distinct CDR3 sequences, with 9.8% seen just once and roughly 15% held by the top ten. Sequenced material: blood, either unsorted or a sorted T cell fraction (not recorded which). All receptors derive from a female donor with ankylosing spondylitis or in good health (not recorded which).

The CDR3 DNA reads as TGTGCCAGCAGCGTGACTACTTCCGGGGAGCTGTTTTTT. It yields the protein CASSVTTSGELFF. The V gene is TRBV7-2, the J gene TRBJ2-2, with TRBD2 as a possible D gene (5 bases). The V end lost 5 bases, the J end lost 6 bases, and 10 bases lay between the germline ends. This CDR3 comprises 13 residues. Germline V gene lookup returns CDR1 SGHTA and CDR2 FQGNSA. Drawing the rest from reference TRBV7-2 and TRBJ2-2, the complete variable domain is GAGVSQSPSNKVTEKGKDVELRCDPISGHTALYWYRQSLGQGLEFLIYFQGNSAPDKSGLPSDRFSAERTGGSVSTLTIQRTQQEDSAVYLCASSVTTSGELFFGEGSRLTVL.

This clonotype has a count of ten or more. The J gene is TRBJ2-1, the V gene TRBV6-2 or TRBV6-3; 10 bases are a match to TRBD2. V lost 7 bases, J lost 4 bases, and 4 bases stayed unmatched. CDR1 and CDR2 from the germline V gene are MNHEY and SVGEGT. This CDR3 is built from 14 residues. The CDR3 DNA sequence: TGTGCCAGCACAAGCGGGAGGGAGTACAATGAGCAGTTCTTC. As protein: CASTSGREYNEQFF.

This chain joins TRBV2 and TRBJ2-7; D unresolved. There are 12 residues in the CDR3. V dropped 6 bases and J dropped 2 bases, with 8 bases sitting between them. The germline CDR1 and CDR2 sequences are SNHLY and FYNNEI. The CDR3 DNA reads TGTGCCAGCAGCGGTCGTCCCTACGAGCAGTACTTC. Protein product: CASSGRPYEQYF.

This clonotype was seen many times. This chain joins TRBV20-1 and TRBJ2-7, with a weak D call TRBD1 (6 bases). In germline, CDR1 is DFQATT, CDR2 SNEGSKA (reference sequence). CDR3 length equals 13 residues. Written as DNA, the CDR3 is TGCAGCTCGCAGGGGCGCGCGGACTACGAGCAGTACTTC. Its protein is CSSQGRADYEQYF.

The chain recombines TRBV7-6 with TRBJ2-1; 10 bases map to TRBD2. In germline, CDR1 is SGHVS, CDR2 FNYEAQ. The junction had 8 bases not matched to a gene; V was cut back by 6 bases and J by 0 bases. This CDR3 is 17 amino acids long. CDR3 sequence: CASSREREGSSYNEQFF. In nucleotides, the CDR3 is TGTGCCAGCAGTAGGGAGCGGGAGGGCAGCTCCTACAATGAGCAGTTCTTC.

This clonotype was recorded many times. The rearrangement joins TRBV9 to TRBJ2-2, with a weak D call TRBD1 (6 bases). V lost 3 bases to trimming and J lost 4 bases, with 10 bases between them. From germline, CDR1 is SGDLS and CDR2 YYNGEE. The CDR3 covers 14 residues. CDR3 nucleotides: TGTGCCAGCAGCGACGACAGGATCACCGGGGAGCTGTTTTTT. This translates into CASSDDRITGELFF.

The chain is built from TRBV19 and TRBJ2-7, with 10 bases lining up with TRBD1. J lost 5 bases, V lost 5 bases, and 6 bases had no gene match. CDR1 is LNHDA, CDR2 SQIVND, per germline (reference sequence). This CDR3 spans 14 amino acids. The CDR3 loop is CASSSGQGFNEQYF. In DNA, the CDR3 is TGTGCCAGTAGTTCGGGACAGGGGTTCAACGAGCAGTACTTC. Looking up the rest from reference TRBV19 and TRBJ2-7 gives the full variable domain: DGGITQSPKYLFRKEGQNVTLSCEQNLNHDAMYWYRQDPGQGLRLIYYSQIVNDFQKGDIAEGYSVSREKKESFPLTVTSAQKNPTAFYLCASSSGQGFNEQYFGPGTRLTVT.

The sample holds a few counts of this clonotype. The rearrangement links TRBV19 to TRBJ2-1; 11 nucleotides line up with TRBD2. The CDR3 loop spans 16 amino acids. V dropped 2 bases and J dropped 7; count of bases not matched to a gene: 7. The V gene's germline CDR1 is LNHDA and CDR2 SQIVND (reference sequence). CDR3 nucleotide sequence: TGTGCCAGTAGTATAATGGCTAGCGGGAGGAGGAATGAGCAGTTCTTC. Its translation: CASSIMASGRRNEQFF.

The sample holds many counts of this clonotype. The genes are TRBV29-1 and TRBJ2-7; no clear D gene. Germline CDR1 reads SQVTM; CDR2 reads ANQGSEA. The CDR3 contains 11 residues. Between the trimmed V and J ends, which lost 1 base and 8 bases, there was a span of 9 bases. CDR3 protein: CSVEAPSQQYF. The CDR3 DNA reads as TGCAGCGTTGAAGCTCCATCCCAGCAGTACTTC.

V is TRBV25-1 and J is TRBJ1-2; 7 bases are shared with TRBD1. This CDR3 spans 12 amino acids. The V gene end was trimmed by 6 bases and the J gene end by 6 bases; junction bases not matched to a gene: 4. Germline V gene lookup returns CDR1 MGHDK and CDR2 SYGVNS. The CDR3 nucleotides are TGTGCCAGCAGGACAGGGTTGGATGGCTACACCTTC. It codes for CASRTGLDGYTF.

In nucleotides, the CDR3 is TGTGCCAGCAGCCCAACGACAGAGCCACCCTACGAGCAGTACTTC. Its translation: CASSPTTEPPYEQYF. This chain uses TRBV7-2 with TRBJ2-7; TRBD1 is a possible D gene (5 bases). Germline CDR1 reads SGHTA; CDR2 reads FQGNSA. This CDR3 is 15 amino acids long. V lost 5 bases, J lost 2 bases, and 16 bases lay in between.

The chain uses TRBV10-3 and TRBJ1-5; 8 bases map to TRBD1. From germline, CDR1 is ENHRY and CDR2 SYGVKD. The CDR3 is 15 residues long. V was pared by 0 bases and J by 5 bases, with 3 bases of the junction left unmatched. The CDR3 nucleotides read TGTGCCATCAGTGAGTCCGGACAGGGCTATCAGCCCCAGCATTTT. The encoded protein is CAISESGQGYQPQHF.

V and J are TRBV2 and TRBJ2-1, with D perhaps matching TRBD2 (5 bases). Germline CDR1 reads SNHLY; CDR2 reads FYNNEI. V was clipped by 3 bases and J by 0 bases, with 9 bases between them. This CDR3 has 15 amino acids. CDR3 nucleotide sequence: TGTGCCAGCAGTGAGATGAGCGGCTCCTACAATGAGCAGTTCTTC. Protein product: CASSEMSGSYNEQFF.

This clonotype was observed a handful of times. J is TRBJ2-5 and V is TRBV3-1; D gene uncertain. V was cut by 2 bases and J by 2 bases, with 6 bases left in between. This CDR3 spans 13 amino acids. CDR1 and CDR2 (germline): LGHDT, YNNKEL (reference sequence). CDR3 in DNA: TGTGCCAGCAGCCAACTACTTCAAGAGACCCAGTACTTC. Its translation is CASSQLLQETQYF.

Written as DNA, the CDR3 is TGTGCCAGCAGCTACCGGGATAAGCGGAACAATGAGCAGTTCTTC. This codes for CASSYRDKRNNEQFF. The rearrangement uses TRBV7-9 and TRBJ2-1, with TRBD2 as a possible D gene (5 bases). The CDR3 is 15 residues long. Trimming removed 4 bases at V and 5 bases at J, with 15 bases between. Germline-derived CDR1 and CDR2 are SEHNR and FQNEAQ (reference sequence).

CDR3 DNA: TGTGCCAGCACCACTAGTTTTGTCAAAAACATTCAGTACTTC. Translated: CASTTSFVKNIQYF. The rearrangement links TRBV5-6 to TRBJ2-4, with D possibly being TRBD2 (5 bases). The CDR3 runs to 14 residues. Germline lookup yields CDR1 SGHDT and CDR2 YYEEEE. The V and J ends lost 6 bases and 3 bases respectively, with 13 bases between them. Full variable domain (outside the CDR3, taken from reference TRBV5-6 and TRBJ2-4): DAGVTQSPTHLIKTRGQQVTLRCSPKSGHDTVSWYQQALGQGPQFIFQYYEEEERQRGNFPDRFSGHQFPNYSSELNVNALLLGDSALYLCASTTSFVKNIQYFGAGTRLSVL.

This clonotype has ten or more counts. The chain links TRBV11-2 to TRBJ2-1, with D possibly being TRBD2 (5 bases). Germline loops: CDR1 SGHAT, CDR2 FQNNGV. V dropped 1 base and J dropped 5 bases, with 9 bases sitting between them. CDR3 length: 14 residues. CDR3 DNA sequence: TGTGCCAGCAGCTTAGTTGTGGAGGACAATGAGCAGTTCTTC. Its protein is CASSLVVEDNEQFF.

In this sample, this clonotype turned up a few times. The chain employs TRBV15 and TRBJ2-1, with 8 bases that match TRBD2. The CDR3 has 15 amino acids. From germline, CDR1 is LNHNV and CDR2 YYDKDF (reference sequence). Unmatched junction bases numbered 13, after V lost 9 bases and J lost 6 bases. The CDR3 bases are TGTGCCACGTCAGCAGGTCGGGAGGGCTCCAATGAGCAGTTCTTC. Translated, it gives CATSAGREGSNEQFF.

The chain is built from TRBV20-1 and TRBJ2-1, with TRBD2 matching 11 bases. This CDR3 is 16 amino acids long. Looked up from germline, CDR1 is DFQATT and CDR2 is SNEGSKA (reference sequence). Trimming at V came to 5 bases and at J to 4 bases, leaving 10 bases not matched to a gene. In DNA, the CDR3 is TGCAGTGCTCGACTCCTGGGACTAGCGGTTTACAATGAGCAGTTCTTC. This sequence encodes CSARLLGLAVYNEQFF.

This clonotype has ten or more counts. The chain uses TRBV29-1 and TRBJ2-1; TRBD2 aligns across 8 bases. With V trimmed by 3 bases and J by 5 bases, 6 bases remained unmatched. Germline CDR1 is SQVTM and CDR2 is ANQGSEA. The CDR3 contains 14 residues. Written as DNA, the CDR3 is TGCAGCGTTGAGGGCGGGAGGACCAACAATGAGCAGTTCTTC. This translates into CSVEGGRTNNEQFF.

In this sample, this clonotype turned up a few times. The rearrangement uses TRBV5-6 and TRBJ1-4; D is ambiguous. CDR1 and CDR2 from the germline V gene are SGHDT and YYEEEE. This CDR3 is built from 15 residues. The germline V and J ends were trimmed by 4 bases and 7 bases, with 17 bases remaining between them. For the CDR3, the DNA is TGTGCCAGCAGCGGGATGGGAACCGATCTTGAAAAACTGTTTTTT. Amino acid sequence: CASSGMGTDLEKLFF.

The CDR3 nucleotides are TGTGCCAGCACCCCCGGTAGGGGAAGGGGTGAGACCCAGTACTTC. It codes for CASTPGRGRGETQYF. V gene TRBV28 combines with J gene TRBJ2-5, with TRBD1 as a possible D gene (5 bases). Trimming removed 7 bases at V and 5 bases at J, with 20 bases between. The CDR3 totals 15 residues. Germline CDR1 reads MDHEN; CDR2 reads SYDVKM.

This chain links TRBV27 with TRBJ2-7; the D gene is possibly TRBD2 (5 bases). Germline V gives CDR1 MNHEY, CDR2 SMNVEV (reference sequence). Trimming took off 2 bases at V and 0 bases at J, with 11 bases between the two ends. The CDR3 has 15 amino acids. CDR3 in amino acids: CASSLQCGLSYEQYF. CDR3 nucleotides: TGTGCCAGCAGTTTACAGTGCGGACTCTCCTACGAGCAGTACTTC.

This clonotype came up a few times. The CDR3 nucleotides read TGTGCCAGCAGCGACCACAGAGAAACTTTCTTT. It translates to CASSDHRETFF. V is TRBV9 and J is TRBJ1-1, with D unresolved. In germline, CDR1 is SGDLS, CDR2 YYNGEE. This CDR3 is 11 amino acids long. The ends were cut back, 3 bases at V and 12 bases at J, with 12 bases in the middle.

This clonotype was recorded at least ten times. This chain links TRBV15 with TRBJ2-4, with 7 bases matching TRBD1. This CDR3 is 17 amino acids long. In germline, CDR1 is LNHNV, CDR2 YYDKDF (reference sequence). Unmatched junction bases numbered 17, after V lost 4 bases and J lost 8 bases. The CDR3 is CATSTSRDSVPRDIQYF. The CDR3 DNA is TGTGCCACCAGCACCTCCCGGGACAGCGTTCCCCGGGACATTCAGTACTTC.

This clonotype has just a few counts. J is TRBJ2-1 and V is TRBV7-9, with D maybe TRBD2 (5 bases). V gave up 0 bases and J gave up 10 bases, with 16 bases separating them. CDR1 and CDR2 (germline): SEHNR, FQNEAQ (reference sequence). This CDR3 has 15 amino acids. In nucleotides, the CDR3 is TGTGCCAGCAGCTTAGCGGGAGCGGTGTTCGGGGAGCAGTTCTTC. This encodes CASSLAGAVFGEQFF.

This chain uses TRBV6-1 with TRBJ1-2, with 8 bases fitting TRBD1. Germline CDR1 and CDR2: MNHNS and SASEGT. CDR3 length: 15 amino acids. With V trimmed by 3 bases and J by 1 base, 4 bases remained unmatched. The CDR3 nucleotides read TGTGCCAGCAGTGACAGGACAGGGCTTAACTATGGCTACACCTTC. Translating it yields CASSDRTGLNYGYTF.

This clonotype showed up just a few times. This chain uses TRBV29-1 with TRBJ2-3; D perhaps matches TRBD2 (6 bases). Trimming cost V 4 bases and J 1 base, with 6 bases left between them. The CDR3 totals 12 residues. Germline CDR1 is SQVTM and CDR2 is ANQGSEA. CDR3 DNA sequence: TGCAGCGTTGGGAGGGGCACAGATACGCAGTATTTT. It translates to CSVGRGTDTQYF.

In its sample, this clonotype was seen a few times. This chain joins TRBV24-1 and TRBJ1-1, with a weak D call TRBD1 (5 bases). The CDR3 consists of 13 residues. V lost 4 bases and J lost 7, with 12 bases in between. CDR1 is KGHDR, CDR2 SFDVKD, per germline. The CDR3 loop reads CATSDPRTSEAFF. The DNA of the CDR3 is TGTGCCACCAGTGACCCGAGGACAAGTGAAGCTTTCTTT.

The J gene is TRBJ2-7, the V gene TRBV9; D call uncertain. Germline V gives CDR1 SGDLS, CDR2 YYNGEE. This CDR3 has 14 amino acids. The V end was cut by 0 bases, the J end by 0 bases, with 7 bases between. The CDR3 DNA reads as TGTGCCAGCAGCGTAGTCCCTAGCTCCTACGAGCAGTACTTC. Amino acid sequence: CASSVVPSSYEQYF. The whole variable domain, remainder taken from reference TRBV9 and TRBJ2-7, is DSGVTQTPKHLITATGQRVTLRCSPRSGDLSVYWYQQSLDQGLQFLIQYYNGEERAKGNILERFSAQQFPDLHSELNLSSLELGDSALYFCASSVVPSSYEQYFGPGTRLTVT.

At least ten counts were recorded for this clonotype. J is TRBJ1-5 and V is TRBV12-3 or TRBV12-4, with no clear D. The CDR3 is 14 residues long. The V and J ends lost 7 bases and 4 bases respectively, with 14 bases between them. As DNA, the CDR3 is TGTGCCAGCAAACTGAGGGCGAGAAATCAGCCCCAGCATTTT. Its protein product is CASKLRARNQPQHF.

This clonotype has just a few counts. CDR3 protein: CASSYSNIEESYNEQFF. The CDR3, as DNA: TGTGCCAGCAGTTACTCGAATATAGAGGAATCCTACAATGAGCAGTTCTTC. The gene calls are TRBV6-5 and TRBJ2-1; no clear D. Germline V gene sequence: CDR1 MNHEY, CDR2 SVGAGI. The CDR3 totals 17 residues. V gave up 0 bases and J gave up 1 base, with 13 bases separating them.